The entry that follows covers one T cell receptor beta chain sequence. The clone's antigen remains unknown. Base qualities were left out, and no much larger clone turns up one base away. The CDR3 runs 12 residues from the cysteine to the phenylalanine. Left in the record is the CDR3 DNA by itself, 36 bases read in frame from the first base. Cut back by 2 bases and 8 bases, the V and J ends lie 7 bases apart. The CDR1 and CDR2 encoded by the germline V gene are SGHRS and YFSETQ. Instrument used: Illumina HiSeq 1500. TCRdb trimmed the raw reads at Q25, called clones with MiXCR and kept productive beta chains. For every CDR3 protein sequence, its rows merge into one entry that carries the most common genes and DNA. The sample includes 200,000 to 250,000 distinct CDR3 sequences, with approximately 22% observed a single time. The ten largest make up 15% to 20% of the sample. The sample belongs to a study of T cell repertoires in cytomegalovirus infection (dated 2019 in TCRdb). For context, the study as a whole: Donor HLA type was relevant to the analysis, as public TCR beta signatures indicated carriage of CMV infection together with the matching HLA type.

What the study reported, not specific to this receptor: The ex vivo response was dominated by HLA-C-restricted CMV-specific TCR beta clonotypes, which also provided the single most frequent clonotype in two of eight donors. In both this cohort and an independent roughly 330-donor cohort, the cumulative frequency of public TCR beta family members distinguished carriers of CMV infection plus the relevant HLA type.

The chain is made from TRBV5-1 and TRBJ2-2, with no confidently assigned D gene. Sequenced input: CD8+ T cells from PBMCs. This receptor was taken from a human donor in good health (CMV status not recorded). Some clones in this sample may be carry-over from other donors' samples. The sequenced DNA is TGCGCCAGCAGCTTTACCGGGGGGGAGCTGTTTTTT. Its coded protein is CASSFTGGELFF.